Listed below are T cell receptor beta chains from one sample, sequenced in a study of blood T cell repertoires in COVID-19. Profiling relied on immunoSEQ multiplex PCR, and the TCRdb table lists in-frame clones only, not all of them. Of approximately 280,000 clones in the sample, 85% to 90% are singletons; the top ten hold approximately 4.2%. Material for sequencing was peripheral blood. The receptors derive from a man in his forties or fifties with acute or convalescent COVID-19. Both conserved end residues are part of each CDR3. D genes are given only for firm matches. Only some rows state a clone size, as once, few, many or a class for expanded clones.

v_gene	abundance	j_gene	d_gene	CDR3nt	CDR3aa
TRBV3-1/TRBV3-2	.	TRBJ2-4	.	TGTGCCAGCAGCCCCCTCGTAGGCCAGGGGCGAACCAAAAACATTCAGTACTTC	CASSPLVGQGRTKNIQYF
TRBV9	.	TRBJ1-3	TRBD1	TGTGCCAGCAGCCGGGACAGGGGGAGAGGAAACACCATATATTTT	CASSRDRGRGNTIYF
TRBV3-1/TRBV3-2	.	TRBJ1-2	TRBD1	TGTGCCAGCAGCCCCACAGGGGAAGGCTACACCTTC	CASSPTGEGYTF
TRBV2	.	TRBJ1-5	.	TGTGCCAGCAGGGGGGAGGGGCCCCAGCATTTT	CASRGEGPQHF
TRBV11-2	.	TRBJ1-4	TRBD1	TGTGCCAGCAGCTTTCGTCAGGGGGCGTATTTGGGTGAAAAACTGTTTTTT	CASSFRQGAYLGEKLFF
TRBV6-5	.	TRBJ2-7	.	TGTGCCAGCAGTTACTCGGGGCTCCACTACGAGCAGTACTTC	CASSYSGLHYEQYF
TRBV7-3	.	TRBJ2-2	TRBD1	TGTGCCAGCAGCCCTGGGACAGCCGGGGAGCTGTTTTTT	CASSPGTAGELFF
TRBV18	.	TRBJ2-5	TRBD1	TGTGCCAGCTCACCACCGACAGGGGGCCGGGAGACCCAGTACTTC	CASSPPTGGRETQYF
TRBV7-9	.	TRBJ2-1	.	TGTGCCAGCAGCTTTAACCAGGGGTCGTATGAGCAGTTCTTC	CASSFNQGSYEQFF
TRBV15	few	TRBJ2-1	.	TGTGCCACCAGCGACTTTAGTGAGCAGTTCTTC	CATSDFSEQFF
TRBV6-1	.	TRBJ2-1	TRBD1	TGTGCCAGCAGTGAACGGGACAGCTACAATGAGCAGTTCTTC	CASSERDSYNEQFF
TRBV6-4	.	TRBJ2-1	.	TGTGCCAGCAGTGCCTTTCTAGGGAGCTCCTACAATGAGCAGTTCTTC	CASSAFLGSSYNEQFF
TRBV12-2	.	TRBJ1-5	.	TGTGCAAGTCGCTCTTTTACAGGGAATAGAGGAGGTCGGACCCAGCATTTT	CASRSFTGNRGGRTQHF
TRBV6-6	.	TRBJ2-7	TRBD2	TGTGCCAGCAGTTCTACTAGCGGGGGTTCCTACGAGCAGTACTTC	CASSSTSGGSYEQYF
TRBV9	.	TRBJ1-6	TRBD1	TGTGCCAGCAGCGTAAACAGGGGGGGATCACCCCTCCACTTT	CASSVNRGGSPLHF
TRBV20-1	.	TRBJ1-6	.	TGCAGTGCTAGTTTGCAGGGGATTAATTCACCCCTCCACTTT	CSASLQGINSPLHF
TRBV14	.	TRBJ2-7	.	TGTGCCAGCAGCCTAAATTGGGCAGCCCCCTACGAGCAGTACTTC	CASSLNWAAPYEQYF
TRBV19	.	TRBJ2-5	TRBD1	TGTGCCAGTAGTATTGATGGGACAGGGGTTTATACCCAGTACTTC	CASSIDGTGVYTQYF
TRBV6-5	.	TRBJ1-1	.	TGTGCCAGCAGGAGGCCCTTGAGTGAAGCTTTCTTT	CASRRPLSEAFF
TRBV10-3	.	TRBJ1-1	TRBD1	TGTGCCATCAGTCAATTCGTGACAGGGGACACTGAAGCTTTCTTT	CAISQFVTGDTEAFF
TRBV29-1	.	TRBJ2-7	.	TGCAGCGTTAAGGTGGGGGCCGGGACCTACGAGCAGTACTTC	CSVKVGAGTYEQYF
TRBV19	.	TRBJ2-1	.	TGTGCCAGTAGTATCCAAAGAGGGCCCAATGAGCAGTTCTTC	CASSIQRGPNEQFF
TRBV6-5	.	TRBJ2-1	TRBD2	TGTGCCAGCAGTTATGGGCGGGGGGGCCTGAATGAGCAGTTCTTC	CASSYGRGGLNEQFF
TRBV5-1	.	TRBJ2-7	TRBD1	TGCGCCAGCAGCCCCTGGACAGGGCCTTCCTACGAGCAGTACTTC	CASSPWTGPSYEQYF
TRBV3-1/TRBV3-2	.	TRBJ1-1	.	TGTGCCAGCAGCCAGTCGCGCGCTGAAGCTTTCTTT	CASSQSRAEAFF
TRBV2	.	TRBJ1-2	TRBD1	TGTGCCAGCAGTGTTGGGACAGTATCTAACTATGGCTACACCTTC	CASSVGTVSNYGYTF
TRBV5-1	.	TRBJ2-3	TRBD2	TGCGCCAGCAGCCTATGGACTAGCGGGGGGGGCACAGATACGCAGTATTTT	CASSLWTSGGGTDTQYF
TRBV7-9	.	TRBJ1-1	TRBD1	TGTGCCAGCAGCTTCACAGGGGGCACTGAAGCTTTCTTT	CASSFTGGTEAFF
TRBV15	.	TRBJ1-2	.	TGTGCCACCAGCAGAGCAAAGAGCTATGGCTACACCTTC	CATSRAKSYGYTF
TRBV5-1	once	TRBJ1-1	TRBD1	TGCGCCAGCAGAAGGAGGACAGGGGACACTGAAGCTTTCTTT	CASRRRTGDTEAFF